The 9 T cell receptor beta chains below all came from one sample that was sequenced in a study of blood T cell repertoires in COVID-19. TCRdb's table, derived via immunoSEQ multiplex PCR, lists solely in-frame clones and lacks some. The sample holds 170,000 or so clones, 70% to 90% seen once. Sequencing was carried out using peripheral blood. These receptors were obtained from a man aged 55 to 70 with COVID-19, enrolled during active disease.

The rearrangement links TRBV29-1 to TRBJ2-5; tentative D call: TRBD1 (5 bases). Germline V gives CDR1 SQVTM, CDR2 ANQGSEA. V lost 4 bases and J lost 3, with 12 bases in between. The length of the CDR3 is 13 residues. CDR3 DNA sequence: TGCAGCGTTGCTCGCGGCAGGGAAGAGACCCAGTACTTC. It yields the protein CSVARGREETQYF. Supplemented by reference TRBV29-1 and TRBJ2-5, the full variable domain reads SAVISQKPSRDICQRGTSLTIQCQVDSQVTMMFWYRQQPGQSLTLIATANQGSEATYESGFVIDKFPISRPNLTFSTLTVSNMSPEDSSIYLCSVARGREETQYFGPGTRLLVL.

This chain connects TRBV19 to TRBJ1-3; 8 bases line up with TRBD1. Germline V lookup: CDR1 LNHDA, CDR2 SQIVND (reference sequence). V lost 6 bases to trimming and J lost 6 bases; unmatched junction nucleotides: 7. The CDR3 consists of 14 residues. CDR3 coding DNA: TGTGCCAGTAGGCCGACAGGGGCCGAAAACACCATATATTTT. Translating gives CASRPTGAENTIYF.

The rearrangement joins TRBV10-1 to TRBJ1-1; D not certain. Germline V gene sequence: CDR1 WNHNN, CDR2 SYGVQD (reference sequence). CDR3 length: 15 amino acids. V lost 5 bases, J lost 4 bases, and 17 bases lay in between. CDR3 coding DNA: TGCGCCAGCAGTACGCGGGGAAGGGAGTTCACTGAAGCTTTCTTT. It encodes CASSTRGREFTEAFF.

V gene TRBV30 combines with J gene TRBJ1-4, with TRBD1 identical over 8 bases. Germline V gene data show CDR1 as GTSNPN and CDR2 as SVGIG (reference sequence). The V gene end was trimmed by 2 bases and the J gene end by 2 bases; junction bases not matched to a gene: 4. CDR3 length equals 15 residues. CDR3 nucleotide sequence: TGTGCCTGGAGTTCAAACAGGGGGACTAATGAAAAACTGTTTTTT. Translating gives CAWSSNRGTNEKLFF. The full variable domain, rest sourced from reference TRBV30 and TRBJ1-4, is SQTIHQWPATLVQPVGSPLSLECTVEGTSNPNLYWYRQAAGRGLQLLFYSVGIGQISSEVPQNLSASRPQDRQFILSSKKLLLSDSGFYLCAWSSNRGTNEKLFFGSGTQLSVL.

This clone was seen a handful of times. The rearrangement joins TRBV7-8 to TRBJ1-6; 8 bases line up with TRBD1. The germline V gene has CDR1 SGHVS and CDR2 FQNEAQ. CDR3 length equals 14 residues. The junction had 7 bases not matched to a gene; V was cut back by 5 bases and J by 10 bases. The CDR3 loop is CASSPDRANSPLHF. The DNA of the CDR3 is TGTGCCAGCAGCCCGGACAGGGCGAACTCACCCCTCCACTTT.

This chain links TRBV6-5 with TRBJ2-7, with D hard to call. The CDR3 is 11 amino acids. Germline CDR1 MNHEY, CDR2 SVGAGI. The V end was cut by 6 bases, the J end by 5 bases, with 8 bases between. CDR3 in amino acids: CASRMSHEQYF. The DNA for the CDR3 is TGTGCCAGCAGGATGAGTCACGAGCAGTACTTC.

Here the CDR3 DNA reads TGTGCCACCAGGGAGGGCAATCAGGAAAAACTGTTTTTT. It encodes CATREGNQEKLFF. The chain uses TRBV19 and TRBJ1-4; tentatively, D is TRBD1 (5 bases). The CDR3 has 13 residues. Germline loops: CDR1 LNHDA, CDR2 SQIVND (reference sequence). V was shortened by 10 bases and J by 8 bases, with 17 bases between the two germline ends. The whole variable domain, remainder taken from reference TRBV19 and TRBJ1-4, is DGGITQSPKYLFRKEGQNVTLSCEQNLNHDAMYWYRQDPGQGLRLIYYSQIVNDFQKGDIAEGYSVSREKKESFPLTVTSAQKNPTAFYLCATREGNQEKLFFGSGTQLSVL.

Only one count was recorded for this clone. The chain combines TRBV19 with TRBJ2-1; 10 nucleotides agree with TRBD2. V lost 2 bases to trimming and J lost 7 bases; unmatched junction nucleotides: 2. Germline lookup yields CDR1 LNHDA and CDR2 SQIVND (reference sequence). The CDR3 sequence is 14 residues long. The CDR3 DNA follows: TGTGCCAGTAGTATACTAGCGGGAGTGAATGAGCAGTTCTTC. It translates to CASSILAGVNEQFF.

This clone was counted only a few times. V gene TRBV6-6 combines with J gene TRBJ2-7; 9 bases are a match to TRBD1. The V gene end was trimmed by 6 bases and the J gene end by 2 bases; junction bases not matched to a gene: 5. Germline CDR1 is MNHNY and CDR2 is SVGAGI (reference sequence). This CDR3 spans 14 amino acids. In nucleotides, the CDR3 is TGTGCCAGCAGCTGGGGACAGGGAACCTACGAGCAGTACTTC. Encoded protein: CASSWGQGTYEQYF.